The clone carrying this T cell receptor beta chain was seen once. These data are taken from a study of blood T cell repertoires in COVID-19. This CDR3 has 14 amino acids. CDR1 and CDR2 (germline): MNHEY, SVGAGI. The V gene end was trimmed by 6 bases and the J gene end by 0 bases; junction bases not matched to a gene: 3. Only in-frame clones appear in the TCRdb table, and some are missing; sequencing was by immunoSEQ multiplex PCR. This repertoire shows 200,000 to 300,000 clones, around four fifths found once; its top ten account for 1.5% to 2%. The chain carries TRBV6-5 and TRBJ1-1; 8 bases are a match to TRBD1. This clonotype was sampled from a man aged 30 to 39 who had recovered from COVID-19. Sample: peripheral blood. The CDR3 reads CASRGQGLNTEAFF. CDR3 bases: TGTGCCAGCAGAGGACAGGGTTTGAACACTGAAGCTTTCTTT.